This T cell receptor beta chain originates from a study of blood T cell repertoires in COVID-19. On the study more broadly: The samples span acute and convalescent COVID-19 from the United States, Italy and Spain. Sources were T cells, B-cell-depleted T cells, or PBMCs; the material itself was cDNA or gDNA.

Authors' analysis steps: Using reference gene primer amplification, nucleated cell counts were estimated. Using immunoSEQ multiplex PCR, the repertoire was profiled, and TCRdb retains in-frame clones only, with some absent. From that table come the V and J calls and clone size; the DNA was used to work out D and trimming. The data show about 90,000 clones, 80% to 95% seen once. This clonotype was sampled from a human donor with active COVID-19. The donor label of this sample is uncertain. The sample comprised peripheral blood.

CDR3 loop: CASSLVGRSTDTQYF. DNA of the CDR3: TGTGCCAGCAGCTTGGTGGGCCGAAGCACAGATACGCAGTATTTT. The chain couples TRBV5-4 to TRBJ2-3, with D unclear. Germline V gives CDR1 SGHNT, CDR2 YYREEE (reference sequence). This CDR3 is built from 15 residues. The V end lost 0 bases, the J end lost 0 bases, and 8 bases lay between the germline ends.